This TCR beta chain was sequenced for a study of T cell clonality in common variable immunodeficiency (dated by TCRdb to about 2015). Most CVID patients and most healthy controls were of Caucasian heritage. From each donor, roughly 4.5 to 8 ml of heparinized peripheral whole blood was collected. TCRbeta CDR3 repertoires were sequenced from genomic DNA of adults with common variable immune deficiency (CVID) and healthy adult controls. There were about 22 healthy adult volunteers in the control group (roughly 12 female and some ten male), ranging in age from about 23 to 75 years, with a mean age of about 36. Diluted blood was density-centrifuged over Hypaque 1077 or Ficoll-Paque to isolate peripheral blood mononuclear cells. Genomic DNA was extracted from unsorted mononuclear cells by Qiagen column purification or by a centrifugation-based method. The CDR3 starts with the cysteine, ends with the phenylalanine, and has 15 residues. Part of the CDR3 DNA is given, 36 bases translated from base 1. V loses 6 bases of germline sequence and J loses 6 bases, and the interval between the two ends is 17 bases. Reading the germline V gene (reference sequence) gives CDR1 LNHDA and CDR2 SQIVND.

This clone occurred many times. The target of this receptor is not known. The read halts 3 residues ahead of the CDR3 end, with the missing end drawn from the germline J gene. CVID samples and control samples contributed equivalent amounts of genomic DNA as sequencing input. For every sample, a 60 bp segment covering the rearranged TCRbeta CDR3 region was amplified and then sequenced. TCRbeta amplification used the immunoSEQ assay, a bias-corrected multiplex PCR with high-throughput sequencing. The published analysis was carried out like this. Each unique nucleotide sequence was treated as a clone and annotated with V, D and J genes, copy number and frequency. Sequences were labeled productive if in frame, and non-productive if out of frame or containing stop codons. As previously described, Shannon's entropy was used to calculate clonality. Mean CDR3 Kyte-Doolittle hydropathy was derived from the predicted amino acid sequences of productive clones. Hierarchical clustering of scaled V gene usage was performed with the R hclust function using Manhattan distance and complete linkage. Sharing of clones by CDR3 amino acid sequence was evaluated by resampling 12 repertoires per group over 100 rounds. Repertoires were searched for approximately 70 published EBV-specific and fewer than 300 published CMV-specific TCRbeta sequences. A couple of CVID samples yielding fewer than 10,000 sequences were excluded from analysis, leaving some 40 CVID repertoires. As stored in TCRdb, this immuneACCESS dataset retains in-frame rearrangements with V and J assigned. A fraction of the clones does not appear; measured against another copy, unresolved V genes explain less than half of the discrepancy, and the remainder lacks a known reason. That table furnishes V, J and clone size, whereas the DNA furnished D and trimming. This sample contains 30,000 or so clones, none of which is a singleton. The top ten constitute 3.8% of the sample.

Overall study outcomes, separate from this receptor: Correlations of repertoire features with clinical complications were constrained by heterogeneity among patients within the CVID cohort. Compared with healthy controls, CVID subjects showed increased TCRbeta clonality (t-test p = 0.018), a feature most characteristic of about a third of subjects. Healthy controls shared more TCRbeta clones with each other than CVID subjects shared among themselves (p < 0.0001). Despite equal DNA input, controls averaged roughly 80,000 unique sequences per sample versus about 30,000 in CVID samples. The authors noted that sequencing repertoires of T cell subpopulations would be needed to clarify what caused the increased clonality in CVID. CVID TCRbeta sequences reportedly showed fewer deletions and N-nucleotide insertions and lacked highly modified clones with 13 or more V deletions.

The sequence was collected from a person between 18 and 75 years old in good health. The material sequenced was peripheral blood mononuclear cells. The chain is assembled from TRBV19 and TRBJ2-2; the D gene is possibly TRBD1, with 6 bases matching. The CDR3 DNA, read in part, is TGTGCCAGTAGATGGGGCAGGGGCGGGTCCGGGGAG. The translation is CASRWGRGGSGE. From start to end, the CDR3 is CASRWGRGGSGELFF.